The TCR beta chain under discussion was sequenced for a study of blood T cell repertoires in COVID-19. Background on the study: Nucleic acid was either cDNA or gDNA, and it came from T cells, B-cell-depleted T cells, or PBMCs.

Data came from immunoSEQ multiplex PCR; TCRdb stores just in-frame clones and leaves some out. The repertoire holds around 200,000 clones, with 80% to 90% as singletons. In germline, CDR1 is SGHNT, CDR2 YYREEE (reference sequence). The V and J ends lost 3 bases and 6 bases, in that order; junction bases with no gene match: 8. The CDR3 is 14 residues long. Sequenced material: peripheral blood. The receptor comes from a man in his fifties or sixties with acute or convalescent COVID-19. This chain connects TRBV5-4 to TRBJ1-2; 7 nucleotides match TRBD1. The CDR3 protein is CASSSLGGRDGYTF. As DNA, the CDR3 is TGTGCCAGCAGCTCGCTAGGGGGCAGGGATGGCTACACCTTC.